One and the same sample provided the 24 T cell receptor beta chains below, sequenced in a study of T-cell memory formation after mild COVID-19. TCRdb recomputed calls from the 5' RACE reads with MiXCR, one row per CDR3 protein. The sample has 100,000 to 130,000 distinct CDR3 sequences, approximately 15% seen once. Sequencing was performed on PBMCs or a T cell subset sorted from them (not recorded which). All receptors derive from a man aged 18 to 29 who had mild COVID-19 (a few samples of this study predate the infection). Cell type and time point are not known.

The V and J genes are TRBV6-6 and TRBJ2-7; D remains unclear. The CDR3 spans 14 residues. Trimming stripped 2 bases from V and 3 bases from J, with 11 bases between. Looked up from germline, CDR1 is MNHNY and CDR2 is SVGAGI (reference sequence). As DNA, the CDR3 is TGTGCCAGCAGTTACCCAGGCAGAGACTACGAGCAGTACTTC. It codes for CASSYPGRDYEQYF.

This clonotype showed up many times. The rearrangement links TRBV27 to TRBJ2-1; D may be TRBD1 or TRBD2 (5 bases each). Trimming removed 2 bases from V and 4 bases from J, with 12 bases in between. CDR3 length: 15 amino acids. From germline, CDR1 is MNHEY and CDR2 SMNVEV (reference sequence). This CDR3 reads CASSLPRDGYNEQFF. In DNA, the CDR3 is TGTGCCAGCAGTTTACCCCGGGACGGGTACAATGAGCAGTTCTTC.

This clonotype showed up many times. The chain recombines TRBV5-1 with TRBJ2-1, with TRBD2 identical over 8 bases. After removal of 1 base from V and 2 bases from J, the junction contained 11 bases not matched to a gene. Germline values: CDR1 SGHRS, CDR2 YFSETQ. The CDR3 contains 18 residues. The CDR3 DNA sequence: TGCGCCAGCAGCTTGTCCAGCGGGGGTCCCACCCCCTACAATGAGCAGTTCTTC. Protein: CASSLSSGGPTPYNEQFF.

Ten or more counts support this clonotype. The genes are TRBV20-1 and TRBJ2-1; TRBD1 aligns across 8 bases. Germline values: CDR1 DFQATT, CDR2 SNEGSKA (reference sequence). V lost 0 bases to trimming and J lost 2 bases; unmatched junction nucleotides: 3. The CDR3 has 15 residues. CDR3: CSARDRQGPYNEQFF. DNA of the CDR3: TGCAGTGCTAGAGATCGACAGGGGCCCTACAATGAGCAGTTCTTC.

V is TRBV5-1 and J is TRBJ2-2; D gene ambiguous. Trimming took off 0 bases at V and 0 bases at J, with 12 bases between the two ends. The germline V gene has CDR1 SGHRS and CDR2 YFSETQ. The CDR3 has 17 amino acids. The CDR3 reads CASSLDGLGPNTGELFF. For the CDR3, the DNA is TGCGCCAGCAGCTTGGATGGTCTCGGACCGAACACCGGGGAGCTGTTTTTT. The full variable domain, with the rest looked up from reference TRBV5-1 and TRBJ2-2, is KAGVTQTPRYLIKTRGQQVTLSCSPISGHRSVSWYQQTPGQGLQFLFEYFSETQRNKGNFPGRFSGRQFSNSRSEMNVSTLELGDSALYLCASSLDGLGPNTGELFFGEGSRLTVL.

This clonotype was detected only a few times. This chain connects TRBV7-2 to TRBJ1-6; no reliable D call. The CDR3 consists of 11 residues. The germline V gene encodes CDR1 SGHTA and CDR2 FQGNSA. V lost 1 base and J lost 13, with 5 bases in between. The DNA for the CDR3 is TGTGCCAGCAGCTTAGGGCAGCCCCTCCACTTT. This translates into CASSLGQPLHF.

This clonotype was seen more than once but under ten times. The genes are TRBV7-8 and TRBJ2-1, with 10 bases that match TRBD2. The CDR3 extends over 17 amino acids. V trimming: 1 base; J trimming: 4 bases; junction bases outside the gene matches: 7. CDR1 SGHVS and CDR2 FQNEAQ come from the germline V gene. CDR3 in amino acids: CASSLGPSSGGYNEQFF. DNA of the CDR3: TGTGCCAGCAGCTTAGGTCCCTCTAGCGGGGGTTACAATGAGCAGTTCTTC.

The chain has TRBV15 and TRBJ2-1; 8 nucleotides align to TRBD1. With V trimmed by 5 bases and J by 3 bases, 3 bases remained unmatched. The CDR3 is 14 residues long. Per germline, CDR1 LNHNV and CDR2 YYDKDF (reference sequence). CDR3 protein: CATSRTGNYNEQFF. CDR3 DNA sequence: TGTGCCACCAGCCGGACAGGGAACTACAATGAGCAGTTCTTC.

The genes are TRBV11-2 and TRBJ2-2; the D gene could be TRBD1 or TRBD2 (5 bases each). The CDR3 has 16 amino acids. V was cut by 4 bases and J by 3 bases, with 15 bases left in between. CDR1 is SGHAT, CDR2 FQNNGV, per germline. CDR3 nucleotide sequence: TGTGCCAGCAGCTCCGGTAGAGAGGGGTACACCGGGGAGCTGTTTTTT. Residues: CASSSGREGYTGELFF.

This chain links TRBV20-1 with TRBJ2-7; D unclear. V was pared by 4 bases and J by 2 bases, with 15 bases between. The CDR3 consists of 14 residues. Germline V gene lookup returns CDR1 DFQATT and CDR2 SNEGSKA (reference sequence). The CDR3 protein is CSATAGRAAYEQYV. The CDR3 DNA is TGCAGTGCTACCGCAGGTAGGGCAGCCTACGAGCAGTACGTC.

This chain uses TRBV10-2 with TRBJ2-1; 8 bases agree with TRBD2. Trimming took 2 bases from V and 7 from J; bases not matched to a gene: 1. This CDR3 region has 13 residues. CDR1 is WSHSY and CDR2 is SAAADI in the germline V gene. The CDR3 spells CASSEAGGNEQFF. The DNA for the CDR3 is TGCGCCAGCAGTGAGGCGGGGGGTAATGAGCAGTTCTTC.

This clonotype showed up just a few times. The chain couples TRBV6-5 to TRBJ2-5; 7 bases agree with TRBD2. This CDR3 contains 14 residues. Germline V gene sequence: CDR1 MNHEY, CDR2 SVGAGI. With 1 base clipped from V and 2 bases from J, the junction kept 1 base outside the gene matches. CDR3 DNA sequence: TGTGCCAGCAGTTACTGGGAGGGGCAAGAGACCCAGTACTTC. This encodes CASSYWEGQETQYF.

The V call is TRBV7-9, the J call TRBJ1-1; D not certain. V lost 0 bases to trimming and J lost 0 bases, with 8 bases between them. Germline CDR1 SEHNR, CDR2 FQNEAQ (reference sequence). The CDR3 runs 15 residues. In nucleotides, the CDR3 is TGTGCCAGCAGCTTAGCGGTGACCATGAACACTGAAGCTTTCTTT. Translating gives CASSLAVTMNTEAFF.

The V gene is TRBV19, the J gene TRBJ1-2; possible D gene TRBD1, 5 bases. CDR3 length: 13 residues. V lost 2 bases and J 4 bases, leaving 8 bases between the germline ends. Germline assignment: CDR1 LNHDA and CDR2 SQIVND (reference sequence). The CDR3: CASSIPGSYGYTF. The CDR3 DNA reads TGTGCCAGTAGTATACCAGGGTCCTATGGCTACACCTTC.

In its sample, this clonotype was seen a few times. V gene TRBV15 combines with J gene TRBJ2-1, with 8 bases matching TRBD1. V lost 0 bases and J lost 3; bases outside the gene matches: 4. The CDR3 is 16 amino acids. Germline V gene data show CDR1 as LNHNV and CDR2 as YYDKDF (reference sequence). The DNA of the CDR3 is TGTGCCACCAGCAGAGATGTCAGGGGGCTCTACAATGAGCAGTTCTTC. It codes for CATSRDVRGLYNEQFF.

This sequence joins TRBV6-6 and TRBJ2-2; 7 nucleotides line up with TRBD1. V shed 6 bases and J 4 bases; nucleotides not matched to a gene: 17. The CDR3 is 18 residues long. Germline V gives CDR1 MNHNY, CDR2 SVGAGI (reference sequence). The CDR3 region is CASSSLTGDLRGTGELFF. The DNA for the CDR3 is TGTGCCAGCAGCTCCTTAACAGGGGACCTTCGGGGCACCGGGGAGCTGTTTTTT.

This clonotype was counted only a few times. The gene calls are TRBV11-2 and TRBJ2-5, with D possibly matching TRBD1 (5 bases). Looked up from germline, CDR1 is SGHAT and CDR2 is FQNNGV. The CDR3 has 16 residues. V dropped 5 bases and J dropped 4 bases, with 20 bases sitting between them. The CDR3: CASSLNQGHVGETQYF. In nucleotides, the CDR3 is TGTGCCAGCAGCCTCAACCAGGGCCATGTAGGAGAGACCCAGTACTTC.

This clonotype was picked up a small number of times. The chain joins TRBV6-4 to TRBJ2-7; no clear D gene. The germline V gene has CDR1 MRHNA and CDR2 SNTAGT. V was cut by 3 bases and J by 0 bases, with 15 bases left in between. The CDR3 extends over 16 amino acids. Here the CDR3 reads CASSEDLEWGSYEQYV. The CDR3 coding sequence is TGTGCCAGCAGTGAGGATCTAGAATGGGGCTCCTACGAGCAGTACGTC.

This clonotype was recorded at least ten times. The rearrangement joins TRBV7-9 to TRBJ2-1, with D maybe TRBD2 (6 bases). V dropped 11 bases and J dropped 3 bases, with 17 bases sitting between them. Germline loops: CDR1 SEHNR, CDR2 FQNEAQ (reference sequence). This CDR3 spans 14 amino acids. CDR3 amino acids: CAGRIRGNYNEQFF. The CDR3 DNA reads TGTGCCGGAAGAATACGGGGGAACTACAATGAGCAGTTCTTC.

This clonotype appeared many times. The chain couples TRBV5-1 to TRBJ2-3; TRBD2 agrees at 8 bases. This CDR3 contains 18 residues. The trim removed 0 bases at V and 2 bases at J, leaving 11 bases unmatched. Germline values: CDR1 SGHRS, CDR2 YFSETQ. In DNA form, the CDR3 reads TGCGCCAGCAGCTTGGTCGGGGTCTTCGGGGGGGACACAGATACGCAGTATTTT. It is translated as CASSLVGVFGGDTDTQYF.

This clonotype appeared a few times. The chain has TRBV5-8 and TRBJ2-7; D is undetermined. CDR1 and CDR2 from the germline V gene are SGHTS and YDEGEE. With 7 bases removed from V and 3 bases from J, the gap between germline ends came to 8 bases. The CDR3 is made up of 11 amino acids. CDR3 amino acids: CASPNSYEQYV. DNA of the CDR3: TGTGCCAGCCCCAACAGCTACGAGCAGTACGTC.

The chain recombines TRBV9 with TRBJ2-2, with 13 bases fitting TRBD2. The length of the CDR3 is 18 residues. The trim removed 3 bases at V and 1 base at J, leaving 6 bases unmatched. The germline V gene has CDR1 SGDLS and CDR2 YYNGEE. DNA for the CDR3: TGTGCCAGCAGCGACGGGACTAGCGGGGCCATGAACACCGGGGAGCTGTTTTTT. Translated, it gives CASSDGTSGAMNTGELFF.

This clonotype was recorded a few times. The gene calls are TRBV7-2 and TRBJ1-2, with 10 positions matching TRBD1. Germline trimming cut 0 bases from V and 8 bases from J; bases unmatched to any gene: 12. The V gene's germline CDR1 is SGHTA and CDR2 FQGNSA. CDR3 length equals 17 residues. The CDR3 region is CASSLALGTGEFKGYTF. In nucleotides, the CDR3 is TGTGCCAGCAGCTTAGCGCTTGGGACAGGGGAATTTAAGGGCTACACCTTC.

This clonotype was detected only a few times. The genes are TRBV18 and TRBJ1-1; 9 bases align to TRBD1. CDR1 and CDR2 from the germline V gene are KGHSH and LQKENI. V trimming: 3 bases; J trimming: 6 bases; junction bases outside the gene matches: 8. This CDR3 has 15 residues. The CDR3 region is CASSPWDRVEAEAFF. The CDR3 DNA sequence: TGTGCCAGCTCACCTTGGGACAGGGTTGAGGCTGAAGCTTTCTTT.